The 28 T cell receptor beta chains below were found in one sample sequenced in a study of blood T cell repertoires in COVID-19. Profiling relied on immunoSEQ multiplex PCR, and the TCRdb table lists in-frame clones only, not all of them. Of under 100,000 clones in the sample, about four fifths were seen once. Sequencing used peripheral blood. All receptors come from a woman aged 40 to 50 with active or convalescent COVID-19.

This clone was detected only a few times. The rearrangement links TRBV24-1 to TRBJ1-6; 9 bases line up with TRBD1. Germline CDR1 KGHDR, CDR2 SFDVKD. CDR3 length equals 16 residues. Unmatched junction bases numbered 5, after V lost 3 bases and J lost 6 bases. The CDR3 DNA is TGTGCCACCAGTGATCCTCCGGGACAGGGTAATTCACCCCTCCACTTT. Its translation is CATSDPPGQGNSPLHF.

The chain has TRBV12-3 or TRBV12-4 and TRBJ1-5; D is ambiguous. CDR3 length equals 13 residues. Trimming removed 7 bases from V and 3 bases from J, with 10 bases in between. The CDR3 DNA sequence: TGTGCCAGCACCGGAGGGATCAATCAGCCCCAGCATTTT. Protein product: CASTGGINQPQHF.

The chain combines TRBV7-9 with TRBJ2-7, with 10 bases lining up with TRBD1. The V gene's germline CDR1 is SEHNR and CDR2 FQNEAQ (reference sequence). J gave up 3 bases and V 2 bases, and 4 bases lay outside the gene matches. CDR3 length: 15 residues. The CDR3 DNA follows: TGTGCCAGCAGCTTATTTGGGACAGGGGACTACGAGCAGTACTTC. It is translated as CASSLFGTGDYEQYF.

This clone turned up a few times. CDR3: CASTPGLASLSEQFF. As DNA, the CDR3 is TGTGCCAGTACCCCGGGACTAGCGTCGCTATCGGAGCAGTTCTTC. The chain recombines TRBV4-2 with TRBJ2-1, with TRBD2 identical over 10 bases. J was trimmed by 10 bases and V by 9 bases; bases with no gene match: 15. CDR1 is LGHNA and CDR2 is YNFKEQ in the germline V gene. This CDR3 is 15 amino acids long.

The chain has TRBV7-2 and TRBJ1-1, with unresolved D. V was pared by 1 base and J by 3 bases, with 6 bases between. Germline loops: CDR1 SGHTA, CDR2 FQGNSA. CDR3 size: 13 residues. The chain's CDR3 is CASSLESDTEAFF. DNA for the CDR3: TGTGCCAGCAGCTTAGAATCGGACACTGAAGCTTTCTTT.

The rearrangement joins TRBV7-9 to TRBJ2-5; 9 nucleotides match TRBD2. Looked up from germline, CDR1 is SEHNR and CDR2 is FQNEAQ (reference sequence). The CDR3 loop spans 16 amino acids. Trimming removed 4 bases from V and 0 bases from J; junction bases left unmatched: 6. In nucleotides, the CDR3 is TGTGCCAGCAGCTCTGGGTCTAGCGGGGACCAAGAGACCCAGTACTTC. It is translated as CASSSGSSGDQETQYF.

The DNA of the CDR3 is TGTGCCAGCAGCGGGGCGGGGTACACTGAAGCTTTCTTT. Translating gives CASSGAGYTEAFF. The chain couples TRBV3-1 (or the pseudogene TRBV3-2) to TRBJ1-1; D possibly corresponds to TRBD1 (5 bases). Germline CDR1 LGHDT, CDR2 YNNKEL (reference sequence). Trimming shortened V by 5 bases and J by 3 bases, and 10 bases separated the two germline ends. The CDR3 is 13 amino acids.

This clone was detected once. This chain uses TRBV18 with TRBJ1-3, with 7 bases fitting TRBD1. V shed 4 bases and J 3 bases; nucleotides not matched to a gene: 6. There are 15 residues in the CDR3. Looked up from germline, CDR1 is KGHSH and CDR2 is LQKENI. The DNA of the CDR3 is TGTGCCAGCTCACAAGGGACAGCGCGTGGAAACACCATATATTTT. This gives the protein CASSQGTARGNTIYF.

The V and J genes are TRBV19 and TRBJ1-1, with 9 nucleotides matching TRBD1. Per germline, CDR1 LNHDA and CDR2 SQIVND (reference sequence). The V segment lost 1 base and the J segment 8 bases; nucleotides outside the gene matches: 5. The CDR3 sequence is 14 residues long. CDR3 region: CASSIVAGQGEAFF. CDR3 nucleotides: TGTGCCAGTAGTATAGTGGCAGGACAGGGGGAAGCTTTCTTT.

This CDR3 is CAISPGTSTDTQYF. For the CDR3, the DNA is TGTGCCATCAGCCCCGGGACTTCGACAGATACGCAGTATTTT. V and J are TRBV10-3 and TRBJ2-3; D may be TRBD2 (6 bases). Germline loops: CDR1 ENHRY, CDR2 SYGVKD. CDR3 size: 14 residues. V dropped 6 bases and J dropped 3 bases, with 13 bases sitting between them.

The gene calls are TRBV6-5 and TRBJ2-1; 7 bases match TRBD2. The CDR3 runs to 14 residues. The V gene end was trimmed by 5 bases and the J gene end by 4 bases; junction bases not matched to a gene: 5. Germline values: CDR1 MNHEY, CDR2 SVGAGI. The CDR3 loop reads CASSPEREYNEQFF. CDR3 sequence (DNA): TGTGCCAGCAGTCCCGAGCGGGAATACAATGAGCAGTTCTTC.

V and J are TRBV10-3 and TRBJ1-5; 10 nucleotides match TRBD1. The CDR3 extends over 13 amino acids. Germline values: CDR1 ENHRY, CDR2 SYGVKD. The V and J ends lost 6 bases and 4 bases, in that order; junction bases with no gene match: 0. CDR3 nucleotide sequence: TGTGCCATCAGGGGACAGGGGAATCAGCCCCAGCATTTT. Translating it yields CAIRGQGNQPQHF.

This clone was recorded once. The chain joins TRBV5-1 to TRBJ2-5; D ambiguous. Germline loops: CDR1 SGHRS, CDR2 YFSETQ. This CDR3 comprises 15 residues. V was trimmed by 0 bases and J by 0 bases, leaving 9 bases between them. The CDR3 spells CASSLGLSDQETQYF. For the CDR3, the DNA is TGCGCCAGCAGCTTGGGTTTGTCAGACCAAGAGACCCAGTACTTC.

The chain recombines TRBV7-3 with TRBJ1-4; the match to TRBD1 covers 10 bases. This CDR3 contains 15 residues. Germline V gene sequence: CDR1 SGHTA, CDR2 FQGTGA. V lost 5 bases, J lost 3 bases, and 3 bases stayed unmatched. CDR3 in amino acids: CASSPTGGPNEKLFF. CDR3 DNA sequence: TGTGCCAGCAGCCCGACAGGGGGCCCTAATGAAAAACTGTTTTTT.

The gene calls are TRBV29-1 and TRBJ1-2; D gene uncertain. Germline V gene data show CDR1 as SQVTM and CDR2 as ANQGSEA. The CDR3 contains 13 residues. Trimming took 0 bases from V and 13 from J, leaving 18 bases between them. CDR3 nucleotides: TGCAGCGTTGAAGATACCTTTCTAAAGGACTCCACCTTC. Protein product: CSVEDTFLKDSTF. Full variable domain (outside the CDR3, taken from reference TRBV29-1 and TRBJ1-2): SAVISQKPSRDICQRGTSLTIQCQVDSQVTMMFWYRQQPGQSLTLIATANQGSEATYESGFVIDKFPISRPNLTFSTLTVSNMSPEDSSIYLCSVEDTFLKDSTFGSGTRLTVV.

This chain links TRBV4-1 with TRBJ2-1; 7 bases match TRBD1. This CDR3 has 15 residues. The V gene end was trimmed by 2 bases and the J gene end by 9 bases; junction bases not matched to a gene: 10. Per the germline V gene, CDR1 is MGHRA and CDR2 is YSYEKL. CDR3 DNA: TGCGCCAGCAGCCAACCAGGGGCAGGGGGTCTTGAGCAGTTCTTC. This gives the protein CASSQPGAGGLEQFF.

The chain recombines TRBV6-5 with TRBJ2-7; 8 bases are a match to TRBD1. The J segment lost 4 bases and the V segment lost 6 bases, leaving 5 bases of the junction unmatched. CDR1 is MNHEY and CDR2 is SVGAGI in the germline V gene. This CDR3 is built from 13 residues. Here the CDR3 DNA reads TGTGCCAGCAGGCCAGGGGGCTTTTACGAGCAGTACTTC. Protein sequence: CASRPGGFYEQYF.

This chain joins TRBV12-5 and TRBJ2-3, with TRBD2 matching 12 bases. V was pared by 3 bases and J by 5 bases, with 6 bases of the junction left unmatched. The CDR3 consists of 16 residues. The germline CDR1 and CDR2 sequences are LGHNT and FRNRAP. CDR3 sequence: CASGFSSGGAKDTQYF. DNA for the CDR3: TGTGCTAGTGGTTTCTCTAGCGGGGGGGCGAAAGATACGCAGTATTTT.

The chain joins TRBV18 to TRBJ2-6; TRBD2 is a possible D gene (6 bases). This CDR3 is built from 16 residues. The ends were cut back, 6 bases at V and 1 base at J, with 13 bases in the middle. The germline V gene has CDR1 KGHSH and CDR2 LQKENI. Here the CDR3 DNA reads TGTGCCAGCTCTCCGGGGACTGGTTCTGGGGCCAACGTCCTGACTTTC. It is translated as CASSPGTGSGANVLTF.

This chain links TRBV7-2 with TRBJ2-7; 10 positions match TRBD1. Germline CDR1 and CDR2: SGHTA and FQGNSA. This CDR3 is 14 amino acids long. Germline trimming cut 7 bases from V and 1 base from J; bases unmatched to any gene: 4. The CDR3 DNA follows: TGTGCCAGCACCCGGGACAGGGGATCCTACGAGCAGTACTTC. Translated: CASTRDRGSYEQYF.

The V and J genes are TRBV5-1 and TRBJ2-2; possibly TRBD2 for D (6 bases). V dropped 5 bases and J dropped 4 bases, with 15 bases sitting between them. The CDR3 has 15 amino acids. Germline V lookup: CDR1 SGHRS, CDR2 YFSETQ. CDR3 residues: CASREGASVTGELFF. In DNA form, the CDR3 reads TGCGCCAGCAGGGAGGGCGCCTCAGTCACCGGGGAGCTGTTTTTT.

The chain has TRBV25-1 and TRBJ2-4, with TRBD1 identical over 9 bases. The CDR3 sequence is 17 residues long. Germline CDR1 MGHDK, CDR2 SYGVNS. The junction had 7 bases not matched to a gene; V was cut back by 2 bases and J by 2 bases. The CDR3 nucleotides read TGTGCCAGCAGTGAACTACAGGGGGCAACGACCAAAAACATTCAGTACTTC. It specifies CASSELQGATTKNIQYF.

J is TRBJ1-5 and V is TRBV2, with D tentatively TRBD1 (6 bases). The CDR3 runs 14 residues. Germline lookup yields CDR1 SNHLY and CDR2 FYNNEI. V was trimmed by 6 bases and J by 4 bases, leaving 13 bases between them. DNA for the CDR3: TGTGCCAGCAGCGAGACAGGACCGAATCAGCCCCAGCATTTT. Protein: CASSETGPNQPQHF.

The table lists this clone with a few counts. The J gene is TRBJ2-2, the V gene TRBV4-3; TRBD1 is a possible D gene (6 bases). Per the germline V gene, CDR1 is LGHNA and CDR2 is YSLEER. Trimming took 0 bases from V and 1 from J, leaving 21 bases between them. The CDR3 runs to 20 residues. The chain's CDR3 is CASSQDWGGGHHRNTGELFF. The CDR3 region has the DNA TGCGCCAGCAGCCAAGACTGGGGTGGGGGACACCATCGGAACACCGGGGAGCTGTTTTTT.

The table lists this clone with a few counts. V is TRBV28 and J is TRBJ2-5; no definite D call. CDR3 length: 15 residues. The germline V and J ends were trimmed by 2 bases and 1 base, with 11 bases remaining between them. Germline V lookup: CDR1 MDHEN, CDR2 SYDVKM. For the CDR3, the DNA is TGTGCCAGCAGTTTAAGACCCCAGGTCCAAGAGACCCAGTACTTC. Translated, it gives CASSLRPQVQETQYF. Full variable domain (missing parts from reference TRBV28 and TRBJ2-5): DVKVTQSSRYLVKRTGEKVFLECVQDMDHENMFWYRQDPGLGLRLIYFSYDVKMKEKGDIPEGYSVSREKKERFSLILESASTNQTSMYLCASSLRPQVQETQYFGPGTRLLVL.

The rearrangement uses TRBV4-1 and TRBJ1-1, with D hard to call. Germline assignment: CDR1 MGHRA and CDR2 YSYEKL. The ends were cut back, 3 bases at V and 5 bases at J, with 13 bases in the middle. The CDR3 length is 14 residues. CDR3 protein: CASSQGGFGTEAFF. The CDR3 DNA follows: TGCGCCAGCAGCCAGGGAGGGTTCGGTACTGAAGCTTTCTTT.

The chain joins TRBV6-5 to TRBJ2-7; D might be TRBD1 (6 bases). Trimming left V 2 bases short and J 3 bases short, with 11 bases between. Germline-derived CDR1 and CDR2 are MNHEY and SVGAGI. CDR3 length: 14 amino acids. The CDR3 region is CASSYRRGGYEQYF. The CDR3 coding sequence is TGTGCCAGCAGTTACCGCAGGGGCGGCTACGAGCAGTACTTC.

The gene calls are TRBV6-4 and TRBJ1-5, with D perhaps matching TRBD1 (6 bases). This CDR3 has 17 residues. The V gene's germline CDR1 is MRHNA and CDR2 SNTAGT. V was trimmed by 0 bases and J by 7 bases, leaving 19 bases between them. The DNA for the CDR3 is TGTGCCAGCAGTGACTCTCGGGCAGGGGAATCACGACAGCCCCAGCATTTT. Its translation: CASSDSRAGESRQPQHF.